These T cell receptor beta chains were read from a single sample in a study of shared clonotypes between healthy human individuals. Libraries were prepared by immunoSEQ multiplex PCR; TCRdb keeps only in-frame clonotypes and omits some of them. This table holds approximately 2,300,000 clones, under 95% found once. Sequenced input: naive CD4+ T cells from PBMCs. The receptors originated from a man aged 18 to 30 in good health. Some clones in this sample may be carry-over from other donors' samples. The CDR3 runs from the conserved cysteine through the conserved F or W. A D gene is named only where the DNA matches it firmly. Part of the rows lack a size; the others show once, few, many or a class for expanded clones.

J: TRBJ1-2; size: -; V: TRBV5-1; D: -; DNA: TGCGCCAGCAGCCCCCAGGGCTCGAGCTATGGCTACACCTTC; CDR3: CASSPQGSSYGYTF
J: TRBJ2-1; size: -; V: TRBV5-1; D: -; DNA: TGCGCCAGCAGCTTGGTGGCAGGGCCTTCCTACAATGAGCAGTTCTTC; CDR3: CASSLVAGPSYNEQFF
J: TRBJ2-7; size: -; V: TRBV28; D: -; DNA: TGTGCCAGCACCTGGACGGTTGGGAGCTACGAGCAGTACTTC; CDR3: CASTWTVGSYEQYF
J: TRBJ2-7; size: -; V: TRBV4-2; D: -; DNA: TGTGCCAGCAGCCGTCAGCCCGGGTTCCCTAACGAGCAGTACTTC; CDR3: CASSRQPGFPNEQYF
J: TRBJ2-1; size: once; V: TRBV15; D: -; DNA: TGTGCCACCAGCAGATTGGATGGGGGCAGCTCCTACAATGAGCAGTTCTTC; CDR3: CATSRLDGGSSYNEQFF
J: TRBJ2-5; size: once; V: TRBV5-1; D: -; DNA: TGCGCCAGCAGGGTCCAGGGCCAAGAGACCCAGTACTTC; CDR3: CASRVQGQETQYF
J: TRBJ1-5; size: -; V: TRBV28; D: -; DNA: TGTGCCAGCAGCCCGTCCGACCAGGGATACAATCAGCCCCAGCATTTT; CDR3: CASSPSDQGYNQPQHF
J: TRBJ2-1; size: -; V: TRBV18; D: -; DNA: TGTGCCAGCTCAGGACTAGGGGGCTACAATGAGCAGTTCTTC; CDR3: CASSGLGGYNEQFF
J: TRBJ2-1; size: -; V: TRBV6-4; D: TRBD2; DNA: TGTGCCAGCAGACCCTACGCCGGGACTATCGACTACAATGAGCAGTTCTTC; CDR3: CASRPYAGTIDYNEQFF
J: TRBJ1-4; size: -; V: TRBV30; D: -; DNA: TGTGCCTGGAGTCGGTTCGCAGAAAAACTGTTTTTT; CDR3: CAWSRFAEKLFF
J: TRBJ2-7; size: once; V: TRBV4-1; D: -; DNA: TGCGCCAGCAGCGAGATCGGCGGGGCGCTTGTACCCGAGCAGTACTTC; CDR3: CASSEIGGALVPEQYF
J: TRBJ1-2; size: -; V: TRBV7-8; D: -; DNA: TGTGCCAGCAGCTTGGGGGATGGCTACACCTTC; CDR3: CASSLGDGYTF
J: TRBJ2-7; size: -; V: TRBV27; D: -; DNA: TGTGCCAGCAGGGGGATGAGCAGCTACGAGCAGTACTTC; CDR3: CASRGMSSYEQYF
J: TRBJ1-2; size: -; V: TRBV9; D: -; DNA: TGTGCCAGCCAAAACTCTAACTATGGCTACACCTTC; CDR3: CASQNSNYGYTF
J: TRBJ1-1; size: once; V: TRBV6-5; D: TRBD1; DNA: TGTGCCAGCAGCAACCGGGACAGGGAAGCTTTCTTT; CDR3: CASSNRDREAFF
J: TRBJ1-4; size: once; V: TRBV4-3; D: -; DNA: TGCGCCAGCAGCTGGATCGGGTGGGGAACTAATGAAAAACTGTTTTTT; CDR3: CASSWIGWGTNEKLFF
J: TRBJ2-5; size: once; V: TRBV14; D: -; DNA: TGTGCCAGCAGCCAAATGGACGTAGAGACCCAGTACTTC; CDR3: CASSQMDVETQYF
J: TRBJ2-1; size: -; V: TRBV30; D: -; DNA: TGTGCCTGGCCATATTCCGGTAGGGACAATGAGCAGTTCTTC; CDR3: CAWPYSGRDNEQFF
J: TRBJ2-7; size: -; V: TRBV29-1; D: -; DNA: TGCAGCGTCTCCCGGGGCGCCTACGAGCAGTACTTC; CDR3: CSVSRGAYEQYF
J: TRBJ2-2; size: -; V: TRBV10-1; D: TRBD1; DNA: TGCGCCAGTTCCGGGACAGCGAACACCGGGGAGCTGTTTTTT; CDR3: CASSGTANTGELFF
J: TRBJ2-5; size: -; V: TRBV6-1; D: -; DNA: TGTGCCAGCAGTGTAACCCGCCCTCAACAAGAGACCCAGTACTTC; CDR3: CASSVTRPQQETQYF
J: TRBJ2-5; size: -; V: TRBV7-3; D: TRBD1; DNA: TGTGCCAGCAGCCGCGGGACAGGGTGGCAAGAGACCCAGTACTTC; CDR3: CASSRGTGWQETQYF
J: TRBJ2-3; size: -; V: TRBV21-1; D: -; DNA: TGTGCCAGCAGCAAAGCCCCTAGCGGTATTACAGATACGCAGTATTTT; CDR3: CASSKAPSGITDTQYF
J: TRBJ1-1; size: few; V: TRBV25-1; D: TRBD1; DNA: TGTGCCAGCACGGGACAGGGAGGCACTGAAGCTTTCTTT; CDR3: CASTGQGGTEAFF
J: TRBJ2-1; size: -; V: TRBV5-4; D: -; DNA: TGTGCCAGCAGCGGGCCGACCGGGACGCGTTATGGTGAGCAGTTCTTC; CDR3: CASSGPTGTRYGEQFF
J: TRBJ1-2; size: once; V: TRBV28; D: TRBD1; DNA: TGTGCCAGCAGCCCAAGGTTGCGGGGGACAGAGTATGGCTACACCTTC; CDR3: CASSPRLRGTEYGYTF
J: TRBJ2-3; size: -; V: TRBV19; D: TRBD2; DNA: TGTGCCAGTCGGAGGGCTAGCGGGAGCGAATCAACAGATACGCAGTATTTT; CDR3: CASRRASGSESTDTQYF
J: TRBJ2-2; size: -; V: TRBV9; D: -; DNA: TGTGCCAGCAGCCCCCGGGGCCTCGGGGAGCTGTTTTTT; CDR3: CASSPRGLGELFF
J: TRBJ2-1; size: -; V: TRBV7-2; D: -; DNA: TGTGCCAGCAGCTTATTAACGGGAGCCTACAATGAGCAGTTCTTC; CDR3: CASSLLTGAYNEQFF
J: TRBJ2-5; size: -; V: TRBV2; D: -; DNA: TGTGCCAGCAGCATGACAGGTTTAGGAGAGACCCAGTACTTC; CDR3: CASSMTGLGETQYF
J: TRBJ1-1; size: -; V: TRBV5-4; D: -; DNA: TGTGCCAGCACGTATTCAGGGTCGAGAACTGAAGCTTTCTTT; CDR3: CASTYSGSRTEAFF
J: TRBJ2-3; size: few; V: TRBV6-5; D: -; DNA: TGTGCCAGCAGTAACACAGATACGCAGTATTTT; CDR3: CASSNTDTQYF
J: TRBJ1-4; size: -; V: TRBV2; D: -; DNA: TGTGCCAGCAGTGGGTCAGGGTACCGCAACTACGATGAAAAACTGTTTTTT; CDR3: CASSGSGYRNYDEKLFF
J: TRBJ2-1; size: -; V: TRBV6-5; D: -; DNA: TGTGCCAGCAGTTACTCGGGCATCAACAATGAGCAGTTCTTC; CDR3: CASSYSGINNEQFF
J: TRBJ1-1; size: few; V: TRBV5-1; D: -; DNA: TGCGCCAGCAGCTTGGACAGATCGAACACTGAAGCTTTCTTT; CDR3: CASSLDRSNTEAFF
J: TRBJ1-1; size: -; V: TRBV5-1; D: -; DNA: TGCGCCAGCAGCTTGTCGGGGATGAGGACTGAAGCTTTCTTT; CDR3: CASSLSGMRTEAFF
J: TRBJ1-5; size: -; V: TRBV19; D: -; DNA: TGTGCCAGTAGTATAGATCCATTTAATCAGCCCCAGCATTTT; CDR3: CASSIDPFNQPQHF
J: TRBJ2-3; size: -; V: TRBV9; D: TRBD2; DNA: TGTGCCAGCAGTGGACTAGGAGACACAGATACGCAGTATTTT; CDR3: CASSGLGDTDTQYF
J: TRBJ2-1; size: -; V: TRBV5-1; D: TRBD2; DNA: TGCGCCAGCAGCTTGGGCGGGAGGTCCTACAATGAGCAGTTCTTC; CDR3: CASSLGGRSYNEQFF
J: TRBJ2-3; size: -; V: TRBV5-4; D: TRBD1; DNA: TGTGCCAGCACCCCGGGACAGGGGGCATCTTCTAGCACAGATACGCAGTATTTT; CDR3: CASTPGQGASSSTDTQYF
J: TRBJ1-1; size: -; V: TRBV29-1; D: -; DNA: TGCAGCGTTGATTCAGGTGCACAGGCTTTCTTT; CDR3: CSVDSGAQAFF
J: TRBJ1-5; size: -; V: TRBV13; D: -; DNA: TGTGCCAGCAGCCTCAGTGTGAGCGGCAATCAGCCCCAGCATTTT; CDR3: CASSLSVSGNQPQHF
J: TRBJ1-2; size: -; V: TRBV28; D: TRBD1; DNA: TGTGCCAGCAGTTCCCAGGGACAGGGTAACTATGGCTACACCTTC; CDR3: CASSSQGQGNYGYTF
J: TRBJ2-1; size: -; V: TRBV5-1; D: TRBD2; DNA: TGCGCCAGCAGCCCACGAACCGGAACTACTAGCGCGAATGAGCAGTTCTTC; CDR3: CASSPRTGTTSANEQFF
J: TRBJ2-5; size: once; V: TRBV15; D: TRBD1; DNA: TGTGCCACCAGCTCGTCAGGGGGCTCAGGGACCCAGTACTTC; CDR3: CATSSSGGSGTQYF